The rows below give T cell receptor beta chains drawn from one sample of a study of shared clonotypes between healthy human individuals. Libraries were prepared by immunoSEQ multiplex PCR; TCRdb keeps only in-frame clonotypes and omits some of them. This table holds over 1.5 million clones, 95% to 99% found once. Sequencing was done on a sample of naive CD4+ T cells sorted from blood. The receptors come from a man aged 30 to 45 in good health. Each CDR3 is given with its conserved first and last residue. The D gene is left open where the match is weak. Rows give clone size only sometimes, using once, few, many, or a class for an expanded clone.

>once|TRBJ2-7|TRBV19|.
CASRVRADSYEQYF
TGTGCCAGTAGGGTCAGGGCGGACTCCTACGAGCAGTACTTC
>.|TRBJ2-1|TRBV9|.
CASSVTPAAGHNEQFF
TGTGCCAGCAGCGTAACCCCGGCTGCTGGGCACAATGAGCAGTTCTTC
>.|TRBJ1-1|TRBV18|TRBD1
CASSLNRGNTEAFF
TGTGCCAGCTCACTCAACAGGGGGAACACTGAAGCTTTCTTT
>.|TRBJ2-1|TRBV5-4|.
CASSLESYNEQFF
TGTGCCAGCAGCTTGGAATCCTACAATGAGCAGTTCTTC
>.|TRBJ2-7|TRBV7-2|.
CASSSRLARKGEQYF
TGTGCCAGCAGCTCCCGTCTTGCCCGGAAGGGCGAGCAGTACTTC
>.|TRBJ1-2|TRBV7-9|TRBD1
CASSPAGTGGYGYTF
TGTGCCAGCAGTCCTGCGGGGACAGGGGGCTATGGCTACACCTTC
>.|TRBJ2-5|TRBV5-6|.
CASSLGASETQYF
TGTGCCAGCAGCTTGGGCGCTTCAGAGACCCAGTACTTC
>.|TRBJ1-1|TRBV11-2|TRBD1
CASSYGTGIDTEAFF
TGTGCCAGCAGCTACGGGACAGGGATAGACACTGAAGCTTTCTTT
>.|TRBJ2-1|TRBV30|.
CAWSPPGLLVYNEQFF
TGTGCCTGGAGTCCTCCGGGACTCCTCGTTTACAATGAGCAGTTCTTC
>.|TRBJ2-7|TRBV19|.
CASSHPSSYEQYF
TGTGCCAGTAGTCATCCCAGCTCCTACGAGCAGTACTTC
>.|TRBJ2-7|TRBV19|TRBD2
CASSTTSGSYEQYF
TGTGCCAGTAGTACGACTAGCGGCTCCTACGAGCAGTACTTC
>.|TRBJ1-1|TRBV6-1|.
CASSEGTVPPEAFF
TGTGCCAGCAGTGAAGGGACAGTGCCCCCTGAAGCTTTCTTT